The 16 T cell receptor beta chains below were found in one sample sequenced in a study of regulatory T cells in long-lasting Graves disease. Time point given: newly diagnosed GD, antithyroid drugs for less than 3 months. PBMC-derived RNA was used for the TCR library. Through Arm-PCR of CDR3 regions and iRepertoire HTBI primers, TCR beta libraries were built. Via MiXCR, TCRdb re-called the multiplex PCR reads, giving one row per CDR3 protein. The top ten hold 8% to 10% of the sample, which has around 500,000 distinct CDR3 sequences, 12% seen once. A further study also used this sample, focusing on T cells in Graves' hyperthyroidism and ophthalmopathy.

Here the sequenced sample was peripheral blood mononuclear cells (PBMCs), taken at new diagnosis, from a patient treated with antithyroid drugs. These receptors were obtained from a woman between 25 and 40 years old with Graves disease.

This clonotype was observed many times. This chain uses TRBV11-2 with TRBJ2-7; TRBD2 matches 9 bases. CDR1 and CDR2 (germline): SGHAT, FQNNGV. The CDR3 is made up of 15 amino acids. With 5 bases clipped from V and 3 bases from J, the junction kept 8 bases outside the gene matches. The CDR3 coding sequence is TGTGCCAGCAGCCGGATAGCGGGAGAGGTCTACGAGCAGTACTTC. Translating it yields CASSRIAGEVYEQYF.

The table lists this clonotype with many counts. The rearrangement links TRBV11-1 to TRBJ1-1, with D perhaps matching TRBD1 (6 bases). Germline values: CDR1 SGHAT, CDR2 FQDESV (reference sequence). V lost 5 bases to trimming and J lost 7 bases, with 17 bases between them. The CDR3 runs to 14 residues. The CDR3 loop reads CASSAYGQQIEAFF. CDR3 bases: TGTGCCAGCAGCGCCTACGGACAGCAGATTGAAGCTTTCTTT.

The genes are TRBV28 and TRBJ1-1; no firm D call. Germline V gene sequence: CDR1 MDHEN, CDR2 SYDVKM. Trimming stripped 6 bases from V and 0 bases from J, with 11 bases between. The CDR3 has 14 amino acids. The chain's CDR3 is CASRSSGMNTEAFF. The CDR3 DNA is TGTGCCAGCAGGTCCAGCGGCATGAACACTGAAGCTTTCTTT.

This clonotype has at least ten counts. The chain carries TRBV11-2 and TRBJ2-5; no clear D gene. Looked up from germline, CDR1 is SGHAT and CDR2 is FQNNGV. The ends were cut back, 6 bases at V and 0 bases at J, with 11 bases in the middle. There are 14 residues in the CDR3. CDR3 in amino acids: CASSSDWDQETQYF. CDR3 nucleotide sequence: TGTGCCAGCAGTTCCGACTGGGACCAAGAGACCCAGTACTTC.

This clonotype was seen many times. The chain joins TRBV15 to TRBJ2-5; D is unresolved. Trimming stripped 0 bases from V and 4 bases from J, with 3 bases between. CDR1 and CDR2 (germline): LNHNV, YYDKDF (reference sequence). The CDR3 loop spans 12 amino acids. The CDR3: CATSRDRETQYF. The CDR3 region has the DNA TGTGCCACCAGCAGAGATCGAGAGACCCAGTACTTC.

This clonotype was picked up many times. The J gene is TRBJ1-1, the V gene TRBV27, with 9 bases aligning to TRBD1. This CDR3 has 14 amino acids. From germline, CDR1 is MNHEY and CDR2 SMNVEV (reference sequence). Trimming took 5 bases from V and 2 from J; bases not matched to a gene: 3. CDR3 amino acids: CASSRQGVNTEAFF. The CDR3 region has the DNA TGTGCCAGCAGTAGACAGGGGGTTAACACTGAAGCTTTCTTT.

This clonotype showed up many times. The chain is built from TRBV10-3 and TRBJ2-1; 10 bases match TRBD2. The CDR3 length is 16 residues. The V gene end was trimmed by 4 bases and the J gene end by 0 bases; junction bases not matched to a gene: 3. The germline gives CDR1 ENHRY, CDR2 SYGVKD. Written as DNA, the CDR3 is TGTGCCATCAGTGCCAGACTAGCGGGCTCCTACAATGAGCAGTTCTTC. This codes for CAISARLAGSYNEQFF.

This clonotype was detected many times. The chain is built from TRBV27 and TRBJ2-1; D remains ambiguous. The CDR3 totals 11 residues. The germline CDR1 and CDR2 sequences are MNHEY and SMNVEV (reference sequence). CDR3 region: CAASSYNEQFF. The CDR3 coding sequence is TGTGCGGCTAGCTCCTACAATGAGCAGTTCTTC.

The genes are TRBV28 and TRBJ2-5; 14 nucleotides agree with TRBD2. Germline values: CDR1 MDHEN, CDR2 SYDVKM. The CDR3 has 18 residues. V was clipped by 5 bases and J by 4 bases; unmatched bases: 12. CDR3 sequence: CASSRTSGRLLSRETQYF. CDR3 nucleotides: TGTGCCAGCAGTCGGACTAGCGGGAGGTTGTTGTCGAGAGAGACCCAGTACTTC. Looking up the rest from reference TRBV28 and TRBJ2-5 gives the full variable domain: DVKVTQSSRYLVKRTGEKVFLECVQDMDHENMFWYRQDPGLGLRLIYFSYDVKMKEKGDIPEGYSVSREKKERFSLILESASTNQTSMYLCASSRTSGRLLSRETQYFGPGTRLLVL.

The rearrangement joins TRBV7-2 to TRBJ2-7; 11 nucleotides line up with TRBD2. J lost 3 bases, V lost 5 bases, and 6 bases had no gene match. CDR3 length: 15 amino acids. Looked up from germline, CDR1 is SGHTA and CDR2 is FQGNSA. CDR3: CASSESSGGYYEQYF. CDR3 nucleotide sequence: TGTGCCAGCAGCGAGTCTAGCGGGGGGTACTACGAGCAGTACTTC.

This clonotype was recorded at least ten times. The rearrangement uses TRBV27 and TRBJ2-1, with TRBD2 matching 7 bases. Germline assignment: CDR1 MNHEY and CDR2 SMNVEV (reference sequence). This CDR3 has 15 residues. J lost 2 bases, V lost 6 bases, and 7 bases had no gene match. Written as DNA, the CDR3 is TGTGCCAGCAGCGACGCGGGAGTTGCCTACAATGAGCAGTTCTTC. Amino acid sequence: CASSDAGVAYNEQFF.

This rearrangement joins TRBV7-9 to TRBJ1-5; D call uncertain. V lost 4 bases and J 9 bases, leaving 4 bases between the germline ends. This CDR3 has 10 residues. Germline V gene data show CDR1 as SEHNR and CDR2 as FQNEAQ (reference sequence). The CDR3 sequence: CASSSGPQHF. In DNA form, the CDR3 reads TGTGCCAGCAGCTCCGGGCCCCAGCATTTT.

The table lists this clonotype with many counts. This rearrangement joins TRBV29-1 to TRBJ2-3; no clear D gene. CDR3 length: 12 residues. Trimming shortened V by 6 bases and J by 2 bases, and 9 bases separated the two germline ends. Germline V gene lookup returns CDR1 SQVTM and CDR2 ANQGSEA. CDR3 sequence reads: CSVIKPTDTQYF. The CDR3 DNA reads TGCAGCGTCATAAAGCCCACAGATACGCAGTATTTT.

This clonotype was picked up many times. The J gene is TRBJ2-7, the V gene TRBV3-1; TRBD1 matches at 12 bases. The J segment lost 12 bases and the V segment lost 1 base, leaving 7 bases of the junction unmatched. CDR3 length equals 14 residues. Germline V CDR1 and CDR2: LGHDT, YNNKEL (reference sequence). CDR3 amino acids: CASSQGGQGAVRYF. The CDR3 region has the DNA TGTGCCAGCAGCCAAGGGGGACAGGGGGCCGTAAGGTACTTC.

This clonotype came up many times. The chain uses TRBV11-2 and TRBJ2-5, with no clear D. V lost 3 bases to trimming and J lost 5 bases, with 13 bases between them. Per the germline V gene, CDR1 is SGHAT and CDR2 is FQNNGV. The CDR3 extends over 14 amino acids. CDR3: CASSFSPRVETQYF. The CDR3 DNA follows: TGTGCCAGCAGCTTTTCCCCGCGAGTTGAGACCCAGTACTTC.

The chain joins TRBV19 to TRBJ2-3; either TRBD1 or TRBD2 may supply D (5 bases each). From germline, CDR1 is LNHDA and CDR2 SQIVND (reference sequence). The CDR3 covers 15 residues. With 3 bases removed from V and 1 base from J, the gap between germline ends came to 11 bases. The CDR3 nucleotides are TGTGCCAGTAGTATGGCCCAGGGAGGCACAGATACGCAGTATTTT. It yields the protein CASSMAQGGTDTQYF.